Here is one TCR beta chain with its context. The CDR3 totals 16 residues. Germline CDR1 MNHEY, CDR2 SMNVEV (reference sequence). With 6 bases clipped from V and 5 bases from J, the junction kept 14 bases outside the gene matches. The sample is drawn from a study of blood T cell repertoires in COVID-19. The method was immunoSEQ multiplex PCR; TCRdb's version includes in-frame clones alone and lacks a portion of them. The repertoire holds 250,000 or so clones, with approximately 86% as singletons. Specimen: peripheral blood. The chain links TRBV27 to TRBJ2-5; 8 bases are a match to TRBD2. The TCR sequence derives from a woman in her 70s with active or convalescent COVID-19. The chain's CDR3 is CASRPRGGRVVETQYF. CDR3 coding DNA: TGTGCCAGCAGACCTCGGGGGGGCCGCGTAGTCGAGACCCAGTACTTC.